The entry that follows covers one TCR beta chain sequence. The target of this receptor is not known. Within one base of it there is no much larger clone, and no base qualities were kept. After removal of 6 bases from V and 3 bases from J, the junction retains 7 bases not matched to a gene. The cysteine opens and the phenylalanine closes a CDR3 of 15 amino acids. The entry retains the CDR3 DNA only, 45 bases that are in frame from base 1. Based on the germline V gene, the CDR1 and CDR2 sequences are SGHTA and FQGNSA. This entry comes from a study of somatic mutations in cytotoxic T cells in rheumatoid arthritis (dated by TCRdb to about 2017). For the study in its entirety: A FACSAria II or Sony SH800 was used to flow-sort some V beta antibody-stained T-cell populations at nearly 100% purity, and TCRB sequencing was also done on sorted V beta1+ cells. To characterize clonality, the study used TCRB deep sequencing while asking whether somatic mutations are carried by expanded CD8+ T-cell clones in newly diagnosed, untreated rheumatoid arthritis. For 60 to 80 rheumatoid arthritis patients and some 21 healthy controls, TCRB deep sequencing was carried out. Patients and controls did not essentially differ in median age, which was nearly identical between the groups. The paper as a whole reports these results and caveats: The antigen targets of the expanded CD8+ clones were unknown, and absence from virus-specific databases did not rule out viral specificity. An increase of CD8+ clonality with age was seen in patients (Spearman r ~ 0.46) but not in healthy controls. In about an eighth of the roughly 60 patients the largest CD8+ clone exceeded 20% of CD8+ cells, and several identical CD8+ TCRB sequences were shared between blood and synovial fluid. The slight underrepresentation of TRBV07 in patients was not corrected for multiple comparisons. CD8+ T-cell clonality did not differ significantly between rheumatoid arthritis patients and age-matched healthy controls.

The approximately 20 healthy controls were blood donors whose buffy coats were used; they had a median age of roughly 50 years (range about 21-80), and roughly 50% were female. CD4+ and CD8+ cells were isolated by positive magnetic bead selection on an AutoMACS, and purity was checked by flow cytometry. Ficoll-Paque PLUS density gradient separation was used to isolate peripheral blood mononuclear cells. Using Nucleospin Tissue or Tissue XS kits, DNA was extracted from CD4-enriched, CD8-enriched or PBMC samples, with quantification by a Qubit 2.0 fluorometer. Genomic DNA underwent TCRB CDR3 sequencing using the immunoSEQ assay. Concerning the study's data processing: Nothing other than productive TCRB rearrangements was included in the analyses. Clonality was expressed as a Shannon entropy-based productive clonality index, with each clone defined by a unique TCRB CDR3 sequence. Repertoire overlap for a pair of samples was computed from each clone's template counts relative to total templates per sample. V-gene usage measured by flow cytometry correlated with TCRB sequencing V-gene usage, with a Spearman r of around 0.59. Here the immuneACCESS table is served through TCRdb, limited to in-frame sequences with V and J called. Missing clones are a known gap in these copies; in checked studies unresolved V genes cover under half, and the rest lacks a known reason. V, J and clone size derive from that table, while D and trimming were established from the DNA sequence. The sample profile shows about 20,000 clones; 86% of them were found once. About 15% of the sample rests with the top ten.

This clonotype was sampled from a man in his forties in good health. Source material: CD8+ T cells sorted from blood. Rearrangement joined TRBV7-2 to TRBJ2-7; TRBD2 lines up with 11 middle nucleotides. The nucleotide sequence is TGTGCCAGCAGTTCTAAGACTAGCGGGAACTACGAGCAGTACTTC. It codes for CASSSKTSGNYEQYF.